This T cell receptor beta chain originates from a study of T cell changes during pregnancy in multiple sclerosis. V lost 4 bases and J 4 bases, leaving 11 bases between the germline ends. The CDR3 has 12 amino acids. CDR1 and CDR2 (germline): SQVTM, ANQGSEA. The protocol was immunoSEQ multiplex PCR, while the TCRdb copy is restricted to in-frame clones and leaves out a portion. Here the sample spans 67,000 or so clones, 92% being singletons. This receptor was identified in a female donor in good health, enrolled as a control in a pregnancy study. The V call is TRBV29-1, the J call TRBJ2-7, with D perhaps matching TRBD2 (5 bases). Here the sequenced sample was CD8+ T cells from peripheral blood mononuclear cells, taken in the third trimester of pregnancy. CDR3 protein: CSVAGPGYEQYF. The CDR3 DNA follows: TGCAGCGTTGCCGGGCCGGGGTACGAGCAGTACTTC.